This is a list of T cell receptor beta chains from one sample in a study of blood T cell repertoires in COVID-19. The assay was immunoSEQ multiplex PCR, and TCRdb's table has in-frame clones only and misses some. Among a few hundred thousand clones listed, roughly 86% were seen once. Sequenced: peripheral blood. Every receptor here comes from a woman between 25 and 40 years old with acute or convalescent COVID-19. CDR3s include the opening cysteine and the closing phenylalanine or tryptophan. The D gene is left open where the match is weak. Size is stated for part of the rows, as once, few or many counts, or as a class when the clone is expanded.

clone size: .
J gene: TRBJ2-3
D gene: .
V gene: TRBV27
CDR3 DNA: TGTGCCAGCAGTTTGAAGGACCCACGTGGTGCCAGGGGTACCACAGATACGCAGTATTTT
CDR3 protein: CASSLKDPRGARGTTDTQYF

clone size: .
J gene: TRBJ1-5
D gene: TRBD1
V gene: TRBV19
CDR3 DNA: TGTGCCAGTAGTATAGGGACAGGTCAGAGCAATCAGCCCCAGCATTTT
CDR3 protein: CASSIGTGQSNQPQHF

clone size: .
J gene: TRBJ2-1
D gene: .
V gene: TRBV6-5
CDR3 DNA: TGTGCCAGCATACTGGGGAGCTCCTACAATGAGCAGTTCTTC
CDR3 protein: CASILGSSYNEQFF

clone size: .
J gene: TRBJ2-2
D gene: .
V gene: TRBV7-8
CDR3 DNA: TGTGCCAGCAGCTTTCGGACTTTGTCCCTGTCCGGGGAGCTGTTTTTT
CDR3 protein: CASSFRTLSLSGELFF

clone size: once
J gene: TRBJ2-2
D gene: TRBD1
V gene: TRBV6-2/TRBV6-3
CDR3 DNA: TGTGCCAGCAGTTACATCAGGACAGGGGTCACCGGGGAGCTGTTTTTT
CDR3 protein: CASSYIRTGVTGELFF

clone size: .
J gene: TRBJ2-7
D gene: .
V gene: TRBV7-2
CDR3 DNA: TGTGCCAGCAGCCCCAGGTGGCAGACCTACGAGCAGTACTTC
CDR3 protein: CASSPRWQTYEQYF

clone size: few
J gene: TRBJ1-1
D gene: .
V gene: TRBV7-8
CDR3 DNA: TGTGCCAGCAGCTTAGGGCAGGGGACGAACACTGAAGCTTTCTTT
CDR3 protein: CASSLGQGTNTEAFF

clone size: .
J gene: TRBJ2-1
D gene: TRBD2
V gene: TRBV19
CDR3 DNA: TGTGCCAGTAGTTACCCACTAGCGGGAGTGTACAATGAGCAGTTCTTC
CDR3 protein: CASSYPLAGVYNEQFF

clone size: .
J gene: TRBJ2-2
D gene: .
V gene: TRBV5-4
CDR3 DNA: TGTGCCAGCAGCTTCTTAGGGGGAGCCACCGGGGAGCTGTTTTTT
CDR3 protein: CASSFLGGATGELFF

clone size: .
J gene: TRBJ2-2
D gene: .
V gene: TRBV19
CDR3 DNA: TGTGCCAGTAGTATATCGAGAAACACCGGGGAGCTGTTTTTT
CDR3 protein: CASSISRNTGELFF

clone size: .
J gene: TRBJ2-3
D gene: .
V gene: TRBV27
CDR3 DNA: TGTGCCAGCAGTACCATCCTAGAAATACTCACAGATACGCAGTATTTT
CDR3 protein: CASSTILEILTDTQYF

clone size: .
J gene: TRBJ2-3
D gene: TRBD1
V gene: TRBV6-4
CDR3 DNA: TGTGCCAGCAGTCCCGGGACAGGGACCCCAGATACGCAGTATTTT
CDR3 protein: CASSPGTGTPDTQYF

clone size: .
J gene: TRBJ2-7
D gene: .
V gene: TRBV9
CDR3 DNA: TGTGCCAGCAGCTCCAGAGCGGCGCCGAATAGTTACGAGCAGTACTTC
CDR3 protein: CASSSRAAPNSYEQYF

clone size: .
J gene: TRBJ2-5
D gene: .
V gene: TRBV7-9
CDR3 DNA: TGTGCCAGCAGCTTGGCTTGGAGGCAAGAGACCCAGTACTTC
CDR3 protein: CASSLAWRQETQYF

clone size: .
J gene: TRBJ1-1
D gene: TRBD1
V gene: TRBV5-4
CDR3 DNA: TGTGCCAGCAGCTTGGGACAGGGCGTGATGAACACTGAAGCTTTCTTT
CDR3 protein: CASSLGQGVMNTEAFF

clone size: once
J gene: TRBJ2-7
D gene: .
V gene: TRBV9
CDR3 DNA: TGTGCCAGCAGCGTAGGAGGCGGAAGAACCTACGAGCAGTACTTC
CDR3 protein: CASSVGGGRTYEQYF

clone size: .
J gene: TRBJ2-3
D gene: .
V gene: TRBV11-3
CDR3 DNA: TGTGCCAGTAGGGGGGGGAGCACAGATACGCAGTATTTT
CDR3 protein: CASRGGSTDTQYF

clone size: .
J gene: TRBJ1-2
D gene: .
V gene: TRBV12-3/TRBV12-4
CDR3 DNA: TGTGCCAGCAGTTTGAGGAACTATGGCTACACCTTC
CDR3 protein: CASSLRNYGYTF

clone size: .
J gene: TRBJ2-1
D gene: .
V gene: TRBV24-1
CDR3 DNA: TGTGCCACCAGTGTGGGCGTAGGCTCCTACAATGAGCAGTTCTTC
CDR3 protein: CATSVGVGSYNEQFF

clone size: .
J gene: TRBJ1-4
D gene: .
V gene: TRBV7-2
CDR3 DNA: TGTGCCAGCAGCCCCCGGCTCGCTGGGAGAACTAATGAAAAACTGTTTTTT
CDR3 protein: CASSPRLAGRTNEKLFF

clone size: .
J gene: TRBJ1-4
D gene: .
V gene: TRBV18
CDR3 DNA: TGTGCCAGCTCACCGGGGCTAAATAATGAAAAACTGTTTTTT
CDR3 protein: CASSPGLNNEKLFF

clone size: .
J gene: TRBJ2-1
D gene: TRBD2
V gene: TRBV27
CDR3 DNA: TGTGCCAGCAGTTCCTCTCGGACTAGCGGGAGCAATGAGCAGTTCTTC
CDR3 protein: CASSSSRTSGSNEQFF

clone size: .
J gene: TRBJ2-7
D gene: .
V gene: TRBV2
CDR3 DNA: TGTGCCAGCAGTGGGTGGGACAACCCCCGAAGGGAGCAGTACTTC
CDR3 protein: CASSGWDNPRREQYF

clone size: .
J gene: TRBJ2-5
D gene: .
V gene: TRBV27
CDR3 DNA: TGTGCCAGCAGCTCACGAGTGTCGGAGACCCAGTACTTC
CDR3 protein: CASSSRVSETQYF

clone size: .
J gene: TRBJ2-5
D gene: .
V gene: TRBV11-2
CDR3 DNA: TGTGCCAGCAGCTTAGTCGTGGAGACCCAGTACTTC
CDR3 protein: CASSLVVETQYF

clone size: once
J gene: TRBJ2-1
D gene: TRBD1
V gene: TRBV25-1
CDR3 DNA: TGTGCCAGCAGTATACCATCGGGTACAGGGGGCAATGAGCAGTTCTTC
CDR3 protein: CASSIPSGTGGNEQFF

clone size: few
J gene: TRBJ2-7
D gene: .
V gene: TRBV10-1
CDR3 DNA: TGCGCCAGCAGTGCGAACTATCGCGAGCAGTACTTC
CDR3 protein: CASSANYREQYF

clone size: .
J gene: TRBJ2-3
D gene: .
V gene: TRBV29-1
CDR3 DNA: TGCAGCGTGGGAAAGGGGTCAGATACGCAGTATTTT
CDR3 protein: CSVGKGSDTQYF

clone size: .
J gene: TRBJ2-7
D gene: TRBD2
V gene: TRBV4-1
CDR3 DNA: TGCGCCAGCAGCCATGGGACTAGCGGGAGAAGTAGAGCCTCCTACGAGCAGTACTTC
CDR3 protein: CASSHGTSGRSRASYEQYF

clone size: once
J gene: TRBJ2-5
D gene: .
V gene: TRBV20-1
CDR3 DNA: TGCAGTGCTAGTCTGTTTAGCGGACAAGAGACCCAGTACTTC
CDR3 protein: CSASLFSGQETQYF

clone size: .
J gene: TRBJ2-3
D gene: .
V gene: TRBV27
CDR3 DNA: TGTGCCAGCAGTTCCCTTCAAGGGGTAGATACGCAGTATTTT
CDR3 protein: CASSSLQGVDTQYF

clone size: .
J gene: TRBJ1-5
D gene: .
V gene: TRBV18
CDR3 DNA: TGTGCCAGCTCACCTTCTTCGGGGAGTCAGCCCCAGCATTTT
CDR3 protein: CASSPSSGSQPQHF

clone size: .
J gene: TRBJ2-7
D gene: TRBD1
V gene: TRBV12-3/TRBV12-4
CDR3 DNA: TGTGCCAGCAGTTTAGGGACAGGGGGGCGGCAGTACTTC
CDR3 protein: CASSLGTGGRQYF

clone size: .
J gene: TRBJ2-5
D gene: .
V gene: TRBV7-9
CDR3 DNA: TGTGCCAGCAGCTTATGGGTTGGACAGAACCAAGAGACCCAGTACTTC
CDR3 protein: CASSLWVGQNQETQYF

clone size: .
J gene: TRBJ2-5
D gene: .
V gene: TRBV5-5
CDR3 DNA: TGTGCCAGCAGCTCGACAAAAGAGACCCAGTACTTC
CDR3 protein: CASSSTKETQYF

clone size: .
J gene: TRBJ1-6
D gene: .
V gene: TRBV5-1
CDR3 DNA: TGCGCCAGCAGCGCAACCCCGGGATTGAGTTCACCCCTCCACTTT
CDR3 protein: CASSATPGLSSPLHF

clone size: .
J gene: TRBJ2-2
D gene: .
V gene: TRBV19
CDR3 DNA: TGTGCCAGTAGCAGCAGGGGAGAGACCGGGGAGCTGTTTTTT
CDR3 protein: CASSSRGETGELFF

clone size: .
J gene: TRBJ1-2
D gene: TRBD1
V gene: TRBV7-2
CDR3 DNA: TGTGCCAGCAGCCGACAGGGGACGGGTGGCTACACCTTC
CDR3 protein: CASSRQGTGGYTF

clone size: .
J gene: TRBJ2-2
D gene: TRBD2
V gene: TRBV5-1
CDR3 DNA: TGCGCCAGCAGCCCACCTGGACTAGCGGGAGAGAACACCGGGGAGCTGTTTTTT
CDR3 protein: CASSPPGLAGENTGELFF

clone size: .
J gene: TRBJ2-3
D gene: TRBD1
V gene: TRBV11-2
CDR3 DNA: TGTGCCAGCAGCTTAGGGACAGGGGGAGATACGCAGTATTTT
CDR3 protein: CASSLGTGGDTQYF

clone size: .
J gene: TRBJ1-2
D gene: .
V gene: TRBV9
CDR3 DNA: TGTGCCAGCAGCAGGGGCGACTACACCTTC
CDR3 protein: CASSRGDYTF

clone size: .
J gene: TRBJ2-2
D gene: .
V gene: TRBV5-1
CDR3 DNA: TGCGCCAGCAGTCCGGGAAGCGGCACCGGGGAGCTGTTTTTT
CDR3 protein: CASSPGSGTGELFF

clone size: .
J gene: TRBJ1-1
D gene: .
V gene: TRBV15
CDR3 DNA: TGTGCCACCAGCAGAGACGGGACGGGGGTCACTGAAGCTTTCTTT
CDR3 protein: CATSRDGTGVTEAFF

clone size: .
J gene: TRBJ2-1
D gene: TRBD1
V gene: TRBV7-9
CDR3 DNA: TGTGCCAGCAGCTTGGGACAGGGGCGGTACAATGAGCAGTTCTTC
CDR3 protein: CASSLGQGRYNEQFF

clone size: .
J gene: TRBJ2-3
D gene: TRBD2
V gene: TRBV30
CDR3 DNA: TGTGCCTGGACCCGTGGCGGGAGGGCCAAGTATTTT
CDR3 protein: CAWTRGGRAKYF

clone size: .
J gene: TRBJ2-7
D gene: .
V gene: TRBV15
CDR3 DNA: TGTGCCACCAGCAGCTGGACAGCCGAGCAGTACTTC
CDR3 protein: CATSSWTAEQYF

clone size: .
J gene: TRBJ2-1
D gene: TRBD1
V gene: TRBV7-9
CDR3 DNA: TGTGCCAGCAGCCCGACCCCACAGGGGGCGTTCAATGAGCAGTTCTTC
CDR3 protein: CASSPTPQGAFNEQFF

clone size: .
J gene: TRBJ1-1
D gene: TRBD1
V gene: TRBV18
CDR3 DNA: TGTGCCAGCTCCCCTTATACAGGGGGCGGCTCGACCGGTGAAGCTTTCTTT
CDR3 protein: CASSPYTGGGSTGEAFF

clone size: .
J gene: TRBJ2-1
D gene: TRBD2
V gene: TRBV19
CDR3 DNA: TGTGCCATCAACGTCCCGGGACTAGCGGGAGGGGATTCTCCCTACAATGAGCAGTTCTTC
CDR3 protein: CAINVPGLAGGDSPYNEQFF

clone size: .
J gene: TRBJ1-2
D gene: .
V gene: TRBV15
CDR3 DNA: TGTGCCACCAGCAGAACAACAGGGTCCCTTGGCTACACCTTC
CDR3 protein: CATSRTTGSLGYTF

clone size: .
J gene: TRBJ2-1
D gene: TRBD2
V gene: TRBV5-1
CDR3 DNA: TGCGCCAGCAGCTTGACTAGCGGGAGATCCTACAATGAGCAGTTCTTC
CDR3 protein: CASSLTSGRSYNEQFF

clone size: once
J gene: TRBJ2-7
D gene: TRBD2
V gene: TRBV11-2
CDR3 DNA: TGTGCCAGCAAACGATCGGCTAGCGGGAGTCTCTACGAGCAGTACTTC
CDR3 protein: CASKRSASGSLYEQYF

clone size: .
J gene: TRBJ2-1
D gene: TRBD1
V gene: TRBV11-3
CDR3 DNA: TGTGCCAGCAGCTTGTCAGGGGGAAATGAGCAGTTCTTC
CDR3 protein: CASSLSGGNEQFF